Listed below are T cell receptor beta chains from one sample, sequenced in a study of T cell responses to AZD1222 COVID-19 vaccine. Method: immunoSEQ multiplex PCR; TCRdb's copy keeps in-frame clones and lacks some. The table has about 76,000 clones, 70% to 90% seen once. The input for sequencing was peripheral blood, taken on day 0 of AZD1222 vaccination. These receptors were collected from an adult in good health. The conserved cysteine and the conserved F or W are not part of the CDR3 here. Not all rows give a size; the values are once, few, many and, for expanded clones, a class.

abundance,v_gene,len,j_gene,CDR3aa
few,TRBV14,15,TRBJ1-5,ASSQPAFDSQAQPQH
NA,TRBV5-1,14,TRBJ2-3,ASSLGAMRMVDTQY
NA,TRBV29-1,13,TRBJ1-1,SVEDAGAGNTEAF
NA,TRBV5-4,13,TRBJ2-1,ASSLPGQGQNEQF
NA,TRBV28,12,TRBJ1-1,ASTAPGAWTEAF
NA,TRBV5-1,14,TRBJ2-1,ASSLVAGGPYNEQF
NA,TRBV28,11,TRBJ1-3,AGTVGPGNTIY
once,TRBV11-2,11,TRBJ1-5,ASSLAPQQPQH
NA,TRBV10-3,10,TRBJ1-2,AISPDNYGYT
NA,TRBV24-1,12,TRBJ2-7,ATSGPGGFHEQY
NA,TRBV2,12,TRBJ2-1,ASGNSRGGRWEF
NA,TRBV28,11,TRBJ1-1,ASRATGGARSF
few,TRBV11-3,15,TRBJ2-6,ASSPGQGAAGANVLT
NA,TRBV27,11,TRBJ1-4,ASSFSGYEKLF
NA,TRBV19,15,TRBJ1-3,ASSILGTKSSGNTIY
NA,TRBV29-1,10,TRBJ1-1,SVAGGYTEAF
NA,TRBV2,12,TRBJ1-5,ASSDTGRYQPQH
NA,TRBV5-4,13,TRBJ2-7,ASSPTSGSSYEQY
once,TRBV18,13,TRBJ2-1,ASSPGGGGNNEQF
NA,TRBV4-2,11,TRBJ2-2,ASSLTTTGELF
NA,TRBV6-5,13,TRBJ2-7,ASSYFLGPTYEQY
NA,TRBV5-1,12,TRBJ2-7,ASSSRDPSYEQY
NA,TRBV6-5,13,TRBJ2-5,ASTLIRDRKETQY
NA,TRBV29-1,12,TRBJ1-1,SVFEPGQGFRAF
NA,TRBV6-5,13,TRBJ2-5,ASSYGQTGGETQY
NA,TRBV11-3,15,TRBJ2-1,ASSPGTSGEGLNEQF
NA,TRBV20-1,11,TRBJ1-1,SASQDMNTEAF
NA,TRBV10-3,12,TRBJ1-4,AISESGSNEKLF
NA,TRBV4-1,13,TRBJ1-4,ASATGGKANEKLF
few,TRBV30,11,TRBJ1-6,AWGNSYNSPLH
NA,TRBV19,8,TRBJ1-5,ATGVGSQH
once,TRBV7-9,10,TRBJ2-1,ATRKDYNEQF
NA,TRBV6-5,12,TRBJ2-2,ASSYSMGSGELF
NA,TRBV5-1,13,TRBJ2-7,ASSLEVGRSSEQY
NA,TRBV6-2/TRBV6-3,13,TRBJ2-7,ASSYLPGSRAEQY
NA,TRBV3-1/TRBV3-2,14,TRBJ2-5,ASSQEVAGGSETQY
NA,TRBV9,14,TRBJ1-1,ASSVGIGGLNTEAF
NA,TRBV2,10,TRBJ2-3,ASRADGDTQY
medium-sized,TRBV10-3,13,TRBJ1-2,AISAQGAWVNGYT
NA,TRBV5-5,12,TRBJ1-2,ASSWTLANYGYT
NA,TRBV6-5,12,TRBJ1-1,ASSSPGTNTEAF
NA,TRBV7-2,16,TRBJ1-5,ASSPSPGTGGRNQPQH